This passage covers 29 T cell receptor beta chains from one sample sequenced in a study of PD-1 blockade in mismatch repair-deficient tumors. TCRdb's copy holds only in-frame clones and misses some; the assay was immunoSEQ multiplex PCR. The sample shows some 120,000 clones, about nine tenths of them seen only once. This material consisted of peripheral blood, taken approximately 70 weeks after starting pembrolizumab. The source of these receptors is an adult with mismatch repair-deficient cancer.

The CDR3 loop reads CASSQDRSGRDMAYEQYF. The CDR3 nucleotides are TGCGCCAGCAGCCAAGATCGGTCGGGCCGGGATATGGCCTACGAGCAGTACTTC. The rearrangement links TRBV4-1 to TRBJ2-7, with D tentatively TRBD2 (5 bases). CDR3 length: 18 amino acids. Germline V gene lookup returns CDR1 MGHRA and CDR2 YSYEKL. Trimming removed 0 bases at V and 2 bases at J, with 20 bases between.

CDR3 loop: CASSQGGSGTDTQYF. In nucleotides, the CDR3 is TGCGCCAGCAGCCAAGGCGGGAGTGGCACAGATACGCAGTATTTT. The V call is TRBV4-1, the J call TRBJ2-3; 7 nucleotides align to TRBD2. The length of the CDR3 is 15 residues. CDR1 MGHRA and CDR2 YSYEKL come from the germline V gene. V gave up 1 base and J gave up 1 base; unmatched junction bases: 2.

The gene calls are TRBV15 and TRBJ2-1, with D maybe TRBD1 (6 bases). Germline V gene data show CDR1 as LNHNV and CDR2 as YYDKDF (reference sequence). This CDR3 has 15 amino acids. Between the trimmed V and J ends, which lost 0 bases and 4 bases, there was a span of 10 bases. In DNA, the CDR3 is TGTGCCACCAGCAGAGAGGCAGGGGAGTACAATGAGCAGTTCTTC. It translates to CATSREAGEYNEQFF.

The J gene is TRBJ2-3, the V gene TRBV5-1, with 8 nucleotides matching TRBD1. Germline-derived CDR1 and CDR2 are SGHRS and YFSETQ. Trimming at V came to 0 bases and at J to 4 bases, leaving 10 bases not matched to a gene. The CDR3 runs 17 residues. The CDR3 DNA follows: TGCGCCAGCAGCTTGGGCGCAGGGGGCTTTTCTGCAGATACGCAGTATTTT. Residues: CASSLGAGGFSADTQYF.

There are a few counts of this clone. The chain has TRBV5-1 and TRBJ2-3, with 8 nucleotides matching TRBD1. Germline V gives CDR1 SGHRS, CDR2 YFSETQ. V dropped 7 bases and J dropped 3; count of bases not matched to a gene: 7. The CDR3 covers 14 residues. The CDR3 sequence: CASLPGQGTDTQYF. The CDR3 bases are TGCGCCAGCTTGCCCGGACAGGGAACAGATACGCAGTATTTT.

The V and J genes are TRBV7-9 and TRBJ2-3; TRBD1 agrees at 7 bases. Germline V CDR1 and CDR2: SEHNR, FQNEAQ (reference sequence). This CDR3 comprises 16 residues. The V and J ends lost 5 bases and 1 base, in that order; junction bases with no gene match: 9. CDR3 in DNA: TGTGCCAGCAGCATACCTACAGGGGTCGGCACAGATACGCAGTATTTT. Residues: CASSIPTGVGTDTQYF.

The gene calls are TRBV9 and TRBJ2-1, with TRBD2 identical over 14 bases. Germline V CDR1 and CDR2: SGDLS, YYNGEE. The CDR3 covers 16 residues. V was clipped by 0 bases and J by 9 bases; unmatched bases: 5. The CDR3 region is CASSVGLAGGPAEQFF. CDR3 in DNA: TGTGCCAGCAGCGTAGGACTAGCGGGAGGGCCTGCTGAGCAGTTCTTC.

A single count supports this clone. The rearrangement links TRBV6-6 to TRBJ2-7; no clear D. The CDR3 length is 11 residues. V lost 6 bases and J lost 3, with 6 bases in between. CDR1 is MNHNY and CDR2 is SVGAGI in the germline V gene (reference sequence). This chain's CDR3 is CASSHNYEQYF. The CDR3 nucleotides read TGTGCCAGCAGCCATAACTACGAGCAGTACTTC.

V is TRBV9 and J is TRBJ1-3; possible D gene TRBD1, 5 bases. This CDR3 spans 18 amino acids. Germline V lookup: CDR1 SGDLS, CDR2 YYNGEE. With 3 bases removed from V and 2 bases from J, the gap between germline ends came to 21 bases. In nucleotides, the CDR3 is TGTGCCAGCAGCGGAACAGGCTATTCCGGCAGACCTGGAAACACCATATATTTT. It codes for CASSGTGYSGRPGNTIYF. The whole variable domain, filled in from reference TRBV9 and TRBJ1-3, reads DSGVTQTPKHLITATGQRVTLRCSPRSGDLSVYWYQQSLDQGLQFLIQYYNGEERAKGNILERFSAQQFPDLHSELNLSSLELGDSALYFCASSGTGYSGRPGNTIYFGEGSWLTVV.

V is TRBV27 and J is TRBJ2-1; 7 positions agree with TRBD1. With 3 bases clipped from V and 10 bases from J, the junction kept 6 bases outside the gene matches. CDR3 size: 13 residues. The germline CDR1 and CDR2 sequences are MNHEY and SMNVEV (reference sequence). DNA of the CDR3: TGTGCCAGCAGTTTTGGGTCAGGGGGAGAGCAGTTCTTC. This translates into CASSFGSGGEQFF.

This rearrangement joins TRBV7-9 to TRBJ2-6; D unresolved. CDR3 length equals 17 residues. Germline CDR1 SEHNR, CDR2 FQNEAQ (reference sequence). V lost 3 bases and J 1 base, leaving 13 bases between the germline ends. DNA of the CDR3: TGTGCCAGCAGCTTGGCCGGACGCTCATCTGGGGCCAACGTCCTGACTTTC. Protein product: CASSLAGRSSGANVLTF.

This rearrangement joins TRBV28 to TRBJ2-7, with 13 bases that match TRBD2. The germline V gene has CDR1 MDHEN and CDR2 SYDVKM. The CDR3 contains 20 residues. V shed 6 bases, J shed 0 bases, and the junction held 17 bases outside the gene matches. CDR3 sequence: CASSKTGTSGNDWRSYEQYF. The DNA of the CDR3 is TGTGCCAGCAGCAAAACCGGGACTAGCGGGAATGACTGGCGCTCCTACGAGCAGTACTTC. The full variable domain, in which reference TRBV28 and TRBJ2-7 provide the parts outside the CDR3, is DVKVTQSSRYLVKRTGEKVFLECVQDMDHENMFWYRQDPGLGLRLIYFSYDVKMKEKGDIPEGYSVSREKKERFSLILESASTNQTSMYLCASSKTGTSGNDWRSYEQYFGPGTRLTVT.

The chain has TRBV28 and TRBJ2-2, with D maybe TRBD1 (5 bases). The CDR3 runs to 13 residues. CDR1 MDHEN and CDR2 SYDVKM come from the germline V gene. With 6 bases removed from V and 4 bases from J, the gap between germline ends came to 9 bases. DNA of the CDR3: TGTGCCAGCAGCCAAAGGGGCACCGGGGAGCTGTTTTTT. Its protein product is CASSQRGTGELFF. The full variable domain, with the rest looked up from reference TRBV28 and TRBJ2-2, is DVKVTQSSRYLVKRTGEKVFLECVQDMDHENMFWYRQDPGLGLRLIYFSYDVKMKEKGDIPEGYSVSREKKERFSLILESASTNQTSMYLCASSQRGTGELFFGEGSRLTVL.

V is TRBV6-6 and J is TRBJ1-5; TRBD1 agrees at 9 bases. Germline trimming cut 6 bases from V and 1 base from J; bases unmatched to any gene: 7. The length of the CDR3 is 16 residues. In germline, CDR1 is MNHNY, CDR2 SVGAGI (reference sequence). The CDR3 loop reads CASSPRQGGSNQPQHF. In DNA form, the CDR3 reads TGTGCCAGCAGCCCGAGACAGGGGGGAAGCAATCAGCCCCAGCATTTT.

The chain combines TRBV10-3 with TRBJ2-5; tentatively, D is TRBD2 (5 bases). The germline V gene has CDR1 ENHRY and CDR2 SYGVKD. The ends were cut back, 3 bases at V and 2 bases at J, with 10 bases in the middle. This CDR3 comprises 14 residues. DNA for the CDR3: TGTGCCATCAGTGACACGGGATTACAAGAGACCCAGTACTTC. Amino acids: CAISDTGLQETQYF.

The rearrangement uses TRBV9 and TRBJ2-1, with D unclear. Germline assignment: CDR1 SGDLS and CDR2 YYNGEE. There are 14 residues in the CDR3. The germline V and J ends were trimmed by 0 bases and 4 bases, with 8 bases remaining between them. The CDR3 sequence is CASSVAYGYNEQFF. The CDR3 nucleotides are TGTGCCAGCAGCGTAGCGTATGGGTACAATGAGCAGTTCTTC.

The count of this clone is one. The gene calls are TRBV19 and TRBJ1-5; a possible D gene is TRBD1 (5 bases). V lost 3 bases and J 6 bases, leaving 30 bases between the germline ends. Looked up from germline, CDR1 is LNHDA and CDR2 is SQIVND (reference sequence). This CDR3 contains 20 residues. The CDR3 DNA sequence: TGTGCCAGTAGTATTGCCCCCTTGTCCGTGGCACTAGGGGCGGGTCAGCCCCAGCATTTT. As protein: CASSIAPLSVALGAGQPQHF.

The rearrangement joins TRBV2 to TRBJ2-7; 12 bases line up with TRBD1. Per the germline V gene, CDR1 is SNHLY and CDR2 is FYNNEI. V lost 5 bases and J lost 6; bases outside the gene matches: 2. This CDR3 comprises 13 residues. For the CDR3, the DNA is TGTGCCAGCAGTCCGGGACAGGGGGCCGAGCAGTACTTC. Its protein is CASSPGQGAEQYF.

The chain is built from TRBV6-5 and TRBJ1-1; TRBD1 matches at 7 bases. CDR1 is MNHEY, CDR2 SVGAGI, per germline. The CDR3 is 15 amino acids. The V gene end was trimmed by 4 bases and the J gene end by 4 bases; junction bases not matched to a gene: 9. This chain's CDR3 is CASSLYRGFGTEAFF. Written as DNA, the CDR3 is TGTGCCAGCAGTTTATACAGGGGATTTGGCACTGAAGCTTTCTTT.

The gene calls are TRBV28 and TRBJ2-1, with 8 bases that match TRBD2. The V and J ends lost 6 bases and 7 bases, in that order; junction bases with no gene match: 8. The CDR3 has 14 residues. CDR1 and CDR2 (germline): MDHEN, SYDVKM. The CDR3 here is CASRAGDPPNEQFF. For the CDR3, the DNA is TGTGCCAGCAGAGCGGGAGATCCCCCTAATGAGCAGTTCTTC.

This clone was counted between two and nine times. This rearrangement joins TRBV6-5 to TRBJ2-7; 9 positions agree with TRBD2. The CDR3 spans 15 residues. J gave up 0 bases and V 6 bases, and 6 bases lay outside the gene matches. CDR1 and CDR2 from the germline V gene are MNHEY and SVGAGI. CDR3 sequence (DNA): TGTGCCAGCAGGGCCGGACTAGCGTACTCCTACGAGCAGTACTTC. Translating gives CASRAGLAYSYEQYF.

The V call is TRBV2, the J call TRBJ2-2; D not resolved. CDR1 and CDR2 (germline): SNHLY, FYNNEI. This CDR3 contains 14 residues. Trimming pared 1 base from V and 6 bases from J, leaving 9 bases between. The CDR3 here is CASSEGPAAGELFF. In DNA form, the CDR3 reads TGTGCCAGCAGTGAAGGACCCGCCGCCGGGGAGCTGTTTTTT.

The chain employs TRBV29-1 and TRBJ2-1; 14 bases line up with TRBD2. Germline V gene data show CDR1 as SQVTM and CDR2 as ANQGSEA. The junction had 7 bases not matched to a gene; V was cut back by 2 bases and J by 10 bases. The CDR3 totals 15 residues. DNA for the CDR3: TGCAGCGTTGAAACACCCGGGACTAGCGGGAGAGAGCAGTTCTTC. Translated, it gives CSVETPGTSGREQFF.

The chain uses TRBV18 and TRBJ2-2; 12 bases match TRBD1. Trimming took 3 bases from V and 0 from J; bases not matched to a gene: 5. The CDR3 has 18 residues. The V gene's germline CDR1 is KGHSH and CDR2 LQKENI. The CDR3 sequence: CASSPGQGAVPNTGELFF. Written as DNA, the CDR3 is TGTGCCAGCTCACCGGGACAGGGGGCAGTCCCGAACACCGGGGAGCTGTTTTTT. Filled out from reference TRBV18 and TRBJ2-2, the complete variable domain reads NAGVMQNPRHLVRRRGQEARLRCSPMKGHSHVYWYRQLPEEGLKFMVYLQKENIIDESGMPKERFSAEFPKEGPSILRIQQVVRGDSAAYFCASSPGQGAVPNTGELFFGEGSRLTVL.

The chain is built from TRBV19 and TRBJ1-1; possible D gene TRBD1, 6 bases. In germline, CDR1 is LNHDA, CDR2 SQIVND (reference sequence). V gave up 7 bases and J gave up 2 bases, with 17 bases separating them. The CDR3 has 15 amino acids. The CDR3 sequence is CASIGVTGLNTEAFF. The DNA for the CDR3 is TGTGCCAGTATCGGAGTTACAGGGCTTAACACTGAAGCTTTCTTT.

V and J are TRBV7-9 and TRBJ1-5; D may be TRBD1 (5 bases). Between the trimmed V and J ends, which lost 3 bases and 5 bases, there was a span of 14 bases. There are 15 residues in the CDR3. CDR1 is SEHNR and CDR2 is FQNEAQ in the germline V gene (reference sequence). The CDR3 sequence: CASSLGGGIDQPQHF. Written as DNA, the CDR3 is TGTGCCAGCAGCTTGGGGGGAGGGATTGATCAGCCCCAGCATTTT.

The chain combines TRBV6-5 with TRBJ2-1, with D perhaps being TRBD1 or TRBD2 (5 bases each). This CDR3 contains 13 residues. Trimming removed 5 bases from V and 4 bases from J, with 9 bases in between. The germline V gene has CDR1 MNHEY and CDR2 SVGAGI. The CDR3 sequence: CASSGTGYNEQFF. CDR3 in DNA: TGTGCCAGCAGTGGGACGGGGTACAATGAGCAGTTCTTC.

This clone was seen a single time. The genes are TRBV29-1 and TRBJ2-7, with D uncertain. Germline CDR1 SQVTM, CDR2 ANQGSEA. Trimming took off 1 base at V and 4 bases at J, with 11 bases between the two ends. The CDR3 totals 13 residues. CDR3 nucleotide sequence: TGCAGCGTTGAAGGGCCGCATTCGTACGAGCAGTACTTC. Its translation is CSVEGPHSYEQYF.

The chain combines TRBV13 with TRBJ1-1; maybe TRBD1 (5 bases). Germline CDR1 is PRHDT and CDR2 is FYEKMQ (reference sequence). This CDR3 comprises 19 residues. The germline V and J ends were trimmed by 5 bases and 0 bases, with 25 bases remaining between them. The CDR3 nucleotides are TGTGCCAGCAGCGCCCGCGATGCGGGGGTGGGGCCGATGAACACTGAAGCTTTCTTT. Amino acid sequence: CASSARDAGVGPMNTEAFF.